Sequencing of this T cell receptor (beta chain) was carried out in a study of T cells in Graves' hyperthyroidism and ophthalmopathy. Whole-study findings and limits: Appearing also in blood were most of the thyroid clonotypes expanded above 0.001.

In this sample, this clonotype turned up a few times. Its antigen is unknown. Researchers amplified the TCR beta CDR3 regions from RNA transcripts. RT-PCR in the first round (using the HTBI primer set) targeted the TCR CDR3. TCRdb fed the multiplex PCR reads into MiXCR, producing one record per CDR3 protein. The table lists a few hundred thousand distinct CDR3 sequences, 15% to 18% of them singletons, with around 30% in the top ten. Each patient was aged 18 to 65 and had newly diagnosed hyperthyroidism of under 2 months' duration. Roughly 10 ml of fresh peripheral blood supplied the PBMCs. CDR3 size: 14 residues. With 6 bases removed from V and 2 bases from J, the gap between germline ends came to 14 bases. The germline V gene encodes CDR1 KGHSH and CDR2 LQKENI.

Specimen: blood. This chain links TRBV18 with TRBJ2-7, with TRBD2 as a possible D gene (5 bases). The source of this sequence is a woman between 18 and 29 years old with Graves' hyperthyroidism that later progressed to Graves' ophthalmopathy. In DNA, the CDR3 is TGTGCCAGCTCGCCTTCTAGCCAAACCTACGAGCAGTACTTC. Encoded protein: CASSPSSQTYEQYF.